Each of the 31 T cell receptor beta chains below was sequenced from the same sample in a study of blood T cells in healthy people across ages. Primed by a sample-barcoded 5' primer and a J-beta primer mix, a second PCR proceeded for about 6 to 11 cycles. TCRdb ran MiXCR on the 5' RACE reads and lists one entry per CDR3 protein. The table lists about 1.1 million distinct CDR3 sequences, under 40% of them singletons. Sequencing was performed on blood. Receptor source: a man aged 18 to 29 in good health.

This sequence joins TRBV2 and TRBJ2-3; TRBD2 matches at 10 bases. This CDR3 region has 13 residues. CDR1 and CDR2 from the germline V gene are SNHLY and FYNNEI. The trim removed 4 bases at V and 8 bases at J, leaving 3 bases unmatched. The CDR3 sequence: CASSAIAGGTQYF. The CDR3 region has the DNA TGTGCCAGCAGTGCAATAGCGGGGGGTACGCAGTATTTT.

This clonotype was observed a handful of times. The chain uses TRBV29-1 and TRBJ2-3, with TRBD2 matching 13 bases. V was pared by 7 bases and J by 6 bases, with 7 bases of the junction left unmatched. Per the germline V gene, CDR1 is SQVTM and CDR2 is ANQGSEA. The CDR3 contains 14 residues. The CDR3 loop is CSAGQGLAGDTQYF. The CDR3 region has the DNA TGCAGCGCCGGACAGGGACTAGCGGGGGATACGCAGTATTTT.

This clonotype was observed a handful of times. The chain recombines TRBV29-1 with TRBJ2-3, with 9 bases matching TRBD1. The CDR3 consists of 15 residues. The V gene's germline CDR1 is SQVTM and CDR2 ANQGSEA. The trim removed 0 bases at V and 4 bases at J, leaving 5 bases unmatched. Written as DNA, the CDR3 is TGCAGCGTTGAAGAGCGACAGGGGGTCCCAGATACGCAGTATTTT. As protein: CSVEERQGVPDTQYF.

The chain carries TRBV5-6 and TRBJ1-5; TRBD1 agrees at 7 bases. V was pared by 0 bases and J by 4 bases, with 4 bases of the junction left unmatched. The CDR3 is made up of 15 amino acids. Germline lookup yields CDR1 SGHDT and CDR2 YYEEEE. The CDR3: CASSLGTGWNQPQHF. The CDR3 DNA reads TGTGCCAGCAGCTTGGGGACAGGATGGAATCAGCCCCAGCATTTT.

This clonotype was seen at least ten times. The V call is TRBV12-3 or TRBV12-4, the J call TRBJ2-7; no firm D call. V lost 2 bases and J 7 bases, leaving 6 bases between the germline ends. The CDR3 is 11 amino acids. The CDR3 here is CASSLSNEQYF. CDR3 bases: TGTGCCAGCAGTTTAAGTAATGAGCAGTACTTC.

The genes are TRBV12-5 and TRBJ1-2; the D is unclear. There are 15 residues in the CDR3. Trimming stripped 2 bases from V and 2 bases from J, with 12 bases between. Germline loops: CDR1 LGHNT, CDR2 FRNRAP. The CDR3 loop is CASGLSTRWNYGYTF. The CDR3 nucleotides read TGTGCTAGTGGTTTGAGCACCCGCTGGAACTATGGCTACACCTTC.

V and J are TRBV29-1 and TRBJ2-5; tentative D call: TRBD2 (6 bases). The V gene's germline CDR1 is SQVTM and CDR2 ANQGSEA. With 0 bases removed from V and 4 bases from J, the gap between germline ends came to 24 bases. The CDR3 length is 18 residues. The CDR3 spells CSVEDLVAGRMVGETQYF. The CDR3 bases are TGCAGCGTTGAAGATCTTGTTGCGGGGAGGATGGTTGGAGAGACCCAGTACTTC. Looking up the rest from reference TRBV29-1 and TRBJ2-5 gives the full variable domain: SAVISQKPSRDICQRGTSLTIQCQVDSQVTMMFWYRQQPGQSLTLIATANQGSEATYESGFVIDKFPISRPNLTFSTLTVSNMSPEDSSIYLCSVEDLVAGRMVGETQYFGPGTRLLVL.

The V gene is TRBV4-2, the J gene TRBJ2-3, with D tentatively TRBD1 or TRBD2 (6 bases each). The V gene lost 1 base and the J gene lost 4 bases, with 15 bases spanning the gap. The CDR3 has 16 amino acids. Germline V gene lookup returns CDR1 LGHNA and CDR2 YNFKEQ. The CDR3 reads CASSQGGRGKADTQYF. DNA for the CDR3: TGTGCCAGCAGCCAAGGGGGGCGGGGCAAGGCAGATACGCAGTATTTT.

On this clonotype: Just one base apart from a much larger clone, this may be a read error. The chain combines TRBV12-3 or TRBV12-4 with TRBJ2-1; D may correspond to TRBD1 or TRBD2 (5 bases each). V lost 5 bases to trimming and J lost 13 bases, with 27 bases between them. This CDR3 contains 16 residues. CDR3 region: CASSPEAGRIEETQFF. CDR3 DNA sequence: TGTGCCAGCAGTCCGGAGGCAGGGCGGATTGAAGAGACCCAGTTCTTC.

The chain carries TRBV4-2 and TRBJ2-7; possible D gene TRBD2, 5 bases. V gave up 0 bases and J gave up 5 bases, with 14 bases separating them. Looked up from germline, CDR1 is LGHNA and CDR2 is YNFKEQ. This CDR3 contains 15 residues. The CDR3 DNA reads as TGTGCCAGCAGCCAAGAAGGGTGGGGAGCGGACGAGCAGTACTTC. Amino acids: CASSQEGWGADEQYF.

This clonotype was seen only a few times. This chain links TRBV7-2 with TRBJ2-3; D unclear. Germline V gene lookup returns CDR1 SGHTA and CDR2 FQGNSA. Trimming removed 1 base from V and 1 base from J, with 9 bases in between. The CDR3 contains 15 residues. In nucleotides, the CDR3 is TGTGCCAGCAGCTTAGGTAGTTTTGGCACAGATACGCAGTATTTT. This translates into CASSLGSFGTDTQYF.

About this clonotype itself: The missing conserved phenylalanine or tryptophan at the end of this CDR3 makes a read error likely. J is TRBJ1-2 and V is TRBV20-1; D might be TRBD1 (5 bases). Trimming removed 0 bases at V and 3 bases at J, with 8 bases between. CDR1 and CDR2 from the germline V gene are DFQATT and SNEGSKA (reference sequence). There are 13 residues in the CDR3. The CDR3 region has the DNA TGCAGTGCTAGAGAGGTGGGACACTATGGCTACACCCTC. Protein sequence: CSAREVGHYGYTL.

The chain employs TRBV9 and TRBJ2-7, with a tentative D call TRBD1 (6 bases). CDR1 and CDR2 from the germline V gene are SGDLS and YYNGEE. This CDR3 spans 15 amino acids. V was shortened by 0 bases and J by 5 bases, with 15 bases between the two germline ends. In DNA, the CDR3 is TGTGCCAGCAGCGTAGCAGGGGCCCCACTCGACGAGCAGTACTTC. As protein: CASSVAGAPLDEQYF. Drawing the rest from reference TRBV9 and TRBJ2-7, the complete variable domain is DSGVTQTPKHLITATGQRVTLRCSPRSGDLSVYWYQQSLDQGLQFLIQYYNGEERAKGNILERFSAQQFPDLHSELNLSSLELGDSALYFCASSVAGAPLDEQYFGPGTRLTVT.

The table lists this clonotype with a few counts. The J gene is TRBJ1-2, the V gene TRBV29-1, with 7 bases fitting TRBD1. The CDR3 runs to 12 residues. Losses at the gene ends were 6 bases for V and 7 bases for J; bases not matched to a gene: 8. Looked up from germline, CDR1 is SQVTM and CDR2 is ANQGSEA. CDR3 sequence reads: CSVERGRRGYTF. The DNA of the CDR3 is TGCAGCGTAGAGAGGGGGCGTCGTGGCTACACCTTC.

This clonotype is a singleton in its sample. Relative to the germline gene, one junction end is altered; a read error may explain this. CDR3 amino acids: CASSPTPLGSYNSPLHF. Written as DNA, the CDR3 is TGTGCTAGCAGCCCGACTCCCCTCGGGTCCTATAATTCACCCCTCCACTTT. V usage is TRBV7-7 and J usage is TRBJ1-6; D unclear. This CDR3 comprises 17 residues. Germline CDR1 and CDR2: SSHAT and FNYEAQ (reference sequence).

The rearrangement uses TRBV10-3 and TRBJ1-1; 8 nucleotides align to TRBD1. The CDR3 is 14 residues long. Germline V gene lookup returns CDR1 ENHRY and CDR2 SYGVKD. V shed 2 bases and J 8 bases; nucleotides not matched to a gene: 7. CDR3 sequence: CAISETTGDGEAFF. The DNA of the CDR3 is TGTGCCATCAGTGAGACGACAGGGGATGGGGAAGCTTTCTTT.

J is TRBJ1-1 and V is TRBV9; D gene unclear. Germline values: CDR1 SGDLS, CDR2 YYNGEE. The CDR3 spans 12 residues. Trimming removed 2 bases from V and 7 bases from J, with 9 bases in between. The CDR3 nucleotides are TGTGCCAGCAGCGTCTCCCGGGGTGAAGCTTTCTTT. Its protein product is CASSVSRGEAFF.

This clonotype was counted a few times. The gene calls are TRBV21-1 and TRBJ1-2; the table's D gene call, TRBD1, was not cross checked with the DNA. TRBV21-1 is a listed pseudogene. The CDR3 spans 17 residues. The CDR3 DNA follows: TGTGCCAGCAGCAAAGGCAGGGGGCGCATCCTTGACTATGGCTACACCTTC. Amino acid sequence: CASSKGRGRILDYGYTF.

The chain links TRBV12-5 to TRBJ1-1; D is undetermined. V gave up 5 bases and J gave up 9 bases, with 16 bases separating them. The CDR3 spans 13 residues. Germline loops: CDR1 LGHNT, CDR2 FRNRAP. The CDR3 region has the DNA TGTGCTAGTGGTGTGTGGGAGGGCAGCAAAGCTTTCTTT. Residues: CASGVWEGSKAFF.

This clonotype has just a few counts. The chain is built from TRBV27 and TRBJ2-7; a weak D match, TRBD1 (5 bases). This CDR3 is built from 15 residues. Deletions cut 6 bases from V and 3 bases from J, with 18 bases between. CDR1 is MNHEY, CDR2 SMNVEV, per germline (reference sequence). The CDR3 loop is CASSFVQGVLYEQYF. DNA for the CDR3: TGTGCCAGCAGCTTTGTGCAGGGCGTTCTCTACGAGCAGTACTTC.

The rearrangement joins TRBV20-1 to TRBJ1-2, with TRBD1 as a possible D gene (6 bases). The germline CDR1 and CDR2 sequences are DFQATT and SNEGSKA (reference sequence). The CDR3 runs to 16 residues. Trimming stripped 5 bases from V and 0 bases from J, with 19 bases between. The CDR3 loop is CSAGGGQTKANYGYTF. In nucleotides, the CDR3 is TGCAGTGCTGGGGGCGGACAGACTAAAGCTAACTATGGCTACACCTTC.

This clonotype was seen ten or more times. The genes are TRBV25-1 and TRBJ2-7; unclear D gene. In germline, CDR1 is MGHDK, CDR2 SYGVNS. Trimming removed 1 base at V and 10 bases at J, with 11 bases between. The CDR3 totals 12 residues. CDR3 in amino acids: CASSESGFTQYF. CDR3 DNA: TGTGCCAGCAGTGAATCCGGGTTTACCCAGTACTTC.

In this sample, this clonotype turned up many times. The V call is TRBV3-1, the J call TRBJ2-5; unclear D gene. Trimming removed 4 bases at V and 5 bases at J, with 11 bases between. The length of the CDR3 is 13 residues. Germline loops: CDR1 LGHDT, CDR2 YNNKEL (reference sequence). The CDR3 here is CASSLNYGETQYF. CDR3 nucleotides: TGTGCCAGCAGCCTCAATTATGGGGAGACCCAGTACTTC.

The rearrangement uses TRBV20-1 and TRBJ1-1; D gene ambiguous. V was trimmed by 3 bases and J by 1 base, leaving 12 bases between them. Germline CDR1 and CDR2: DFQATT and SNEGSKA (reference sequence). The CDR3 has 14 residues. As DNA, the CDR3 is TGCAGTGCTAGTTTAGAGGGCTCGAACACTGAAGCTTTCTTT. Translated, it gives CSASLEGSNTEAFF.

The rearrangement joins TRBV21-1 to TRBJ1-1. TRBV21-1 is tagged as a pseudogene. This CDR3 region has 15 residues. The CDR3 DNA follows: TGTGCCAGCAGCAAGGGGTTAGTAATGAACACTGAAGCTTTCTTT. Residues: CASSKGLVMNTEAFF.

The table lists this clonotype with a few counts. This chain links TRBV4-1 with TRBJ1-5; tentative D call: TRBD1 (6 bases). CDR1 and CDR2 (germline): MGHRA, YSYEKL. V was clipped by 4 bases and J by 2 bases, with 12 bases between them. This CDR3 is built from 15 residues. CDR3 coding DNA: TGCGCCAGCAGCCCAATAGAGGGGGGCAATCAGCCCCAGCATTTT. The encoded protein is CASSPIEGGNQPQHF.

J is TRBJ1-6 and V is TRBV2, with a tentative D call TRBD1 (5 bases). Trimming took 5 bases from V and 7 from J, leaving 15 bases between them. The CDR3 length is 15 residues. CDR1 and CDR2 from the germline V gene are SNHLY and FYNNEI. The chain's CDR3 is CASSRGRVGNSPLHF. DNA for the CDR3: TGTGCCAGCAGTCGAGGCAGGGTTGGAAATTCACCCCTCCACTTT.

This clonotype was seen once. The chain couples TRBV4-1 to TRBJ1-5; 8 bases match TRBD1. The CDR3 sequence is 15 residues long. Looked up from germline, CDR1 is MGHRA and CDR2 is YSYEKL. The V gene end was trimmed by 3 bases and the J gene end by 7 bases; junction bases not matched to a gene: 8. The CDR3: CASSQLDRAGQPQHF. DNA of the CDR3: TGCGCCAGCAGCCAGTTGGACAGGGCGGGACAGCCCCAGCATTTT.

This sequence joins TRBV9 and TRBJ2-3; the match to TRBD2 covers 9 bases. The CDR3 has 16 amino acids. The germline gives CDR1 SGDLS, CDR2 YYNGEE. Trimming at V came to 3 bases and at J to 2 bases, leaving 7 bases not matched to a gene. The CDR3 DNA reads as TGTGCCAGCAGCGCCCGAGCGGGGGGAACCACAGATACGCAGTATTTT. Its translation is CASSARAGGTTDTQYF. The full variable domain, with the rest looked up from reference TRBV9 and TRBJ2-3, is DSGVTQTPKHLITATGQRVTLRCSPRSGDLSVYWYQQSLDQGLQFLIQYYNGEERAKGNILERFSAQQFPDLHSELNLSSLELGDSALYFCASSARAGGTTDTQYFGPGTRLTVL.

This clonotype was detected a few times. Here the CDR3 reads CSVRATYNEQYF. The CDR3 DNA reads TGCAGCGTTCGGGCTACCTACAATGAGCAGTACTTC. The rearrangement joins TRBV29-1 to TRBJ2-7; unclear D gene. Trimming shortened V by 5 bases and J by 7 bases, and 15 bases separated the two germline ends. There are 12 residues in the CDR3. Germline CDR1 reads SQVTM; CDR2 reads ANQGSEA.

The rearrangement links TRBV28 to TRBJ1-2, with D maybe TRBD1 (5 bases). CDR1 is MDHEN and CDR2 is SYDVKM in the germline V gene. CDR3 size: 12 residues. V dropped 8 bases and J dropped 4 bases, with 11 bases sitting between them. Here the CDR3 DNA reads TGTGCCAGCGGTCAGAGGGGCTATGGCTACACCTTC. Its translation is CASGQRGYGYTF.